This T cell receptor (beta chain) was captured by sequencing in a study of blood T cell repertoires in COVID-19. Whole-study context: Sources were T cells, B-cell-depleted T cells, or PBMCs; the material itself was cDNA or gDNA.

This table comes from immunoSEQ multiplex PCR, and its TCRdb copy is limited to in-frame clones, with some not included. The sample has about 200,000 clones, just over 85% seen once. CDR3 size: 14 residues. CDR1 is SGHVS, CDR2 FQNEAQ, per germline. Trimming took 1 base from V and 3 from J, leaving 7 bases between them. The sequencing input was PBMCs or T cells enriched from blood (not recorded which). The V and J genes are TRBV7-8 and TRBJ1-5; D is unresolved. The clonotype comes from a middle-aged woman with acute COVID-19. The CDR3 nucleotides are TGTGCCAGCAGCTTAGGAGATTTCAATCAGCCCCAGCATTTT. Its protein is CASSLGDFNQPQHF.